One sample yielded the 32 T cell receptor beta chains listed below, sequenced in a study of blood T cell repertoires in COVID-19. The method was immunoSEQ multiplex PCR; TCRdb's version includes in-frame clones alone and lacks a portion of them. This table has roughly 380,000 clones, more than 75% appearing once. The sample taken for sequencing was PBMCs or T cells enriched from blood (not recorded which). These TCRs come from a woman between 25 and 40 years old who had recovered from COVID-19.

This clone was seen only a few times. The chain combines TRBV19 with TRBJ1-5; 9 bases align to TRBD1. V dropped 4 bases and J dropped 6; count of bases not matched to a gene: 7. The CDR3 is 15 residues long. Germline V lookup: CDR1 LNHDA, CDR2 SQIVND (reference sequence). CDR3 amino acids: CASSKQGARGQPQHF. The DNA for the CDR3 is TGTGCCAGTAGTAAACAGGGGGCGAGAGGTCAGCCCCAGCATTTT.

This clone occurred once. The CDR3 reads CAISVQGNTEAFF. CDR3 nucleotides: TGTGCCATCAGTGTACAGGGGAACACTGAAGCTTTCTTT. J is TRBJ1-1 and V is TRBV10-3; possibly TRBD1 for D (6 bases). There are 13 residues in the CDR3. The V end was cut by 4 bases, the J end by 1 base, with 7 bases between. CDR1 and CDR2 from the germline V gene are ENHRY and SYGVKD.

The chain joins TRBV18 to TRBJ1-6, with unresolved D. The germline CDR1 and CDR2 sequences are KGHSH and LQKENI. The CDR3 consists of 13 residues. Trimming stripped 2 bases from V and 8 bases from J, with 7 bases between. CDR3 in DNA: TGTGCCAGCTCACCAAACTCGGATTCACCCCTCCACTTT. Translating gives CASSPNSDSPLHF.

V and J are TRBV28 and TRBJ2-6; 7 nucleotides line up with TRBD1. CDR3 length: 18 amino acids. The germline gives CDR1 MDHEN, CDR2 SYDVKM. With 5 bases clipped from V and 7 bases from J, the junction kept 17 bases outside the gene matches. The DNA for the CDR3 is TGTGCCAGCAGTAATCCGGGACAGCTATTCGTGGCCGCCAACGTCCTGACTTTC. Its translation is CASSNPGQLFVAANVLTF. The complete variable domain, with remaining parts taken from reference TRBV28 and TRBJ2-6, reads DVKVTQSSRYLVKRTGEKVFLECVQDMDHENMFWYRQDPGLGLRLIYFSYDVKMKEKGDIPEGYSVSREKKERFSLILESASTNQTSMYLCASSNPGQLFVAANVLTFGAGSRLTVL.

The DNA of the CDR3 is TGTGCCAGCAGGTCGACAGGGTACCAAGAGACCCAGTACTTC. The encoded protein is CASRSTGYQETQYF. The chain employs TRBV27 and TRBJ2-5; TRBD1 agrees at 7 bases. Germline assignment: CDR1 MNHEY and CDR2 SMNVEV (reference sequence). Trimming took 6 bases from V and 0 from J; bases not matched to a gene: 4. The CDR3 loop spans 14 amino acids.

V usage is TRBV6-5 and J usage is TRBJ2-7; TRBD2 aligns across 12 bases. The CDR3 has 14 residues. The J segment lost 0 bases and the V segment lost 8 bases, leaving 2 bases of the junction unmatched. Germline assignment: CDR1 MNHEY and CDR2 SVGAGI. The CDR3 bases are TGTGCCAGCCAGACTAGCGGGAGCTCCTACGAGCAGTACTTC. This gives the protein CASQTSGSSYEQYF.

This chain links TRBV29-1 with TRBJ1-5; 8 nucleotides line up with TRBD1. The CDR3 runs to 16 residues. Losses at the gene ends were 6 bases for V and 0 bases for J; bases not matched to a gene: 10. Germline loops: CDR1 SQVTM, CDR2 ANQGSEA. CDR3 region: CSVTLGQGFSNQPQHF. DNA of the CDR3: TGCAGCGTCACTCTAGGACAGGGTTTTAGCAATCAGCCCCAGCATTTT. Combining the CDR3 with reference TRBV29-1 and TRBJ1-5 gives the whole variable domain SAVISQKPSRDICQRGTSLTIQCQVDSQVTMMFWYRQQPGQSLTLIATANQGSEATYESGFVIDKFPISRPNLTFSTLTVSNMSPEDSSIYLCSVTLGQGFSNQPQHFGDGTRLSIL.

This chain connects TRBV6-5 to TRBJ1-3; D is uncertain. CDR3 length equals 16 residues. The V gene lost 0 bases and the J gene lost 2 bases, with 11 bases spanning the gap. Germline values: CDR1 MNHEY, CDR2 SVGAGI. The CDR3 reads CASSYSYGGTGNTIYF. The CDR3 nucleotides read TGTGCCAGCAGTTACTCCTATGGAGGAACTGGAAACACCATATATTTT.

The chain has TRBV4-1 and TRBJ2-7, with a weak D call TRBD2 (5 bases). The germline V and J ends were trimmed by 3 bases and 2 bases, with 11 bases remaining between them. Germline V lookup: CDR1 MGHRA, CDR2 YSYEKL. CDR3 size: 14 residues. CDR3 nucleotide sequence: TGCGCCAGCAGCCAGGAGGTCCCAGCCTACGAGCAGTACTTC. Encoded protein: CASSQEVPAYEQYF.

This chain joins TRBV6-6 and TRBJ1-1; D is possibly TRBD1 (5 bases). The germline V and J ends were trimmed by 0 bases and 2 bases, with 10 bases remaining between them. Germline V gene data show CDR1 as MNHNY and CDR2 as SVGAGI (reference sequence). The CDR3 consists of 15 residues. The CDR3 reads CASSYSAGPNTEAFF. Here the CDR3 DNA reads TGTGCCAGCAGTTACTCGGCGGGACCCAACACTGAAGCTTTCTTT.

J is TRBJ2-7 and V is TRBV7-2; 13 bases align to TRBD2. This CDR3 contains 14 residues. Germline V gene lookup returns CDR1 SGHTA and CDR2 FQGNSA. The J segment lost 6 bases and the V segment lost 4 bases, leaving 3 bases of the junction unmatched. CDR3 sequence: CASSSTSGRGEQYF. CDR3 nucleotides: TGTGCCAGCAGCTCAACTAGCGGGAGGGGCGAGCAGTACTTC.

The rearrangement joins TRBV6-6 to TRBJ1-3, with D maybe TRBD1 (6 bases). The CDR3 has 14 amino acids. The V end lost 4 bases, the J end lost 3 bases, and 10 bases lay between the germline ends. Germline V lookup: CDR1 MNHNY, CDR2 SVGAGI (reference sequence). The CDR3, as DNA: TGTGCCAGCAGTTCAACAGGGTATGGAAACACCATATATTTT. This sequence encodes CASSSTGYGNTIYF.

J is TRBJ2-7 and V is TRBV2; TRBD2 is a possible D gene (5 bases). Trimming left V 8 bases short and J 0 bases short, with 5 bases between. Looked up from germline, CDR1 is SNHLY and CDR2 is FYNNEI. The CDR3 is 11 amino acids. CDR3 bases: TGTGCCAGCCGGGACTCCTACGAGCAGTACTTC. Its protein product is CASRDSYEQYF. The full variable domain, completed using reference TRBV2 and TRBJ2-7, is EPEVTQTPSHQVTQMGQEVILRCVPISNHLYFYWYRQILGQKVEFLVSFYNNEISEKSEIFDDQFSVERPDGSNFTLKIRSTKLEDSAMYFCASRDSYEQYFGPGTRLTVT.

The gene calls are TRBV21-1 and TRBJ1-6. TRBV21-1 is annotated as a pseudogene. This CDR3 comprises 15 residues. The CDR3 DNA reads TGTGCCAGCAGCAAGTCGCGGGGATATAATTCACCCCTCCACTTT. Translation: CASSKSRGYNSPLHF.

This rearrangement joins TRBV27 to TRBJ2-3, with TRBD2 as a possible D gene (7 bases). The germline V gene encodes CDR1 MNHEY and CDR2 SMNVEV (reference sequence). This CDR3 has 13 residues. V dropped 11 bases and J dropped 6 bases, with 18 bases sitting between them. The CDR3 protein is CAVGGPMTDTQYF. The CDR3, as DNA: TGTGCCGTCGGGGGGCCTATGACCGATACGCAGTATTTT.

J is TRBJ1-1 and V is TRBV6-5; tentatively, D is TRBD1 (6 bases). The CDR3 is 13 residues long. The V end lost 7 bases, the J end lost 8 bases, and 17 bases lay between the germline ends. Per the germline V gene, CDR1 is MNHEY and CDR2 is SVGAGI. The CDR3 DNA reads as TGTGCCAGCACCCTAAGCCGGGACATAGAAGCTTTCTTT. Protein: CASTLSRDIEAFF.

A single count supports this clone. The V call is TRBV15, the J call TRBJ2-7, with D possibly being TRBD1 (6 bases). This CDR3 has 13 amino acids. The ends were cut back, 0 bases at V and 9 bases at J, with 12 bases in the middle. Germline V gene sequence: CDR1 LNHNV, CDR2 YYDKDF (reference sequence). As DNA, the CDR3 is TGTGCCACCAGCAGAGATCCACAGGGTGGGCAGTACTTC. Protein: CATSRDPQGGQYF.

This clone has just a few counts. The chain links TRBV2 to TRBJ1-4; TRBD1 is a possible D gene (6 bases). V lost 5 bases and J lost 0, with 10 bases in between. The CDR3 runs to 15 residues. From germline, CDR1 is SNHLY and CDR2 FYNNEI. The CDR3 spells CASSLYRATNEKLFF. CDR3 nucleotides: TGTGCCAGCAGTTTATACAGGGCAACTAATGAAAAACTGTTTTTT.

CDR3 loop: CASSAKTGNLQETQYF. CDR3 coding DNA: TGTGCCAGCTCGGCTAAGACAGGGAACCTCCAAGAGACCCAGTACTTC. The chain couples TRBV18 to TRBJ2-5; 7 bases match TRBD1. Germline V gives CDR1 KGHSH, CDR2 LQKENI. Losses at the gene ends were 6 bases for V and 1 base for J; bases not matched to a gene: 11. The CDR3 loop spans 16 amino acids.

The chain joins TRBV12-3 or TRBV12-4 to TRBJ1-4; D gene uncertain. The CDR3 sequence is 12 residues long. Trimming removed 4 bases at V and 4 bases at J, with 4 bases between. The CDR3 nucleotides read TGTGCCAGCAGTTACGGTAATGAAAAACTGTTTTTT. This sequence encodes CASSYGNEKLFF.

Notes on this clone: This sample also contains other DNA sequences that code for the same CDR3. The chain combines TRBV3-1 (or the pseudogene TRBV3-2) with TRBJ2-7; TRBD1 aligns across 7 bases. Germline V gives CDR1 LGHDT, CDR2 YNNKEL (reference sequence). This CDR3 comprises 14 residues. Losses at the gene ends were 1 base for V and 2 bases for J; bases not matched to a gene: 2. CDR3 DNA: TGTGCCAGCAGCCAAGGGACAGGAACCTACGAGCAGTACTTC. It encodes CASSQGTGTYEQYF.

V gene TRBV19 combines with J gene TRBJ2-1, with TRBD2 matching over 7 bases. The ends lost 2 bases at V and 5 bases at J; junction bases unmatched: 12. The germline V gene has CDR1 LNHDA and CDR2 SQIVND (reference sequence). The CDR3 loop spans 17 amino acids. The CDR3 protein is CASSIRISGYSHNEQFF. The DNA of the CDR3 is TGTGCCAGTAGTATAAGGATTAGCGGGTATTCCCACAATGAGCAGTTCTTC.

The chain uses TRBV7-9 and TRBJ1-1; 9 bases map to TRBD1. Trimming took 5 bases from V and 5 from J; bases not matched to a gene: 9. This CDR3 has 15 residues. Germline V gene sequence: CDR1 SEHNR, CDR2 FQNEAQ (reference sequence). The CDR3 DNA reads TGTGCCAGCAGCCCCACACAGGGGGCCAGGACTGAAGCTTTCTTT. Protein sequence: CASSPTQGARTEAFF.

CDR3 nucleotide sequence: TGTGCCAGCAGTTACCCCCCCGGCGGGGGCAATCAGCCCCAGCATTTT. Encoded protein: CASSYPPGGGNQPQHF. V usage is TRBV6-2 or TRBV6-3 and J usage is TRBJ1-5; D not resolved. The germline CDR1 and CDR2 sequences are MNHEY and SVGEGT. The CDR3 totals 16 residues. Trimming took 2 bases from V and 2 from J, leaving 13 bases between them.

V gene TRBV7-6 combines with J gene TRBJ2-1; 13 bases align to TRBD2. The V gene's germline CDR1 is SGHVS and CDR2 FNYEAQ. V lost 5 bases, J lost 7 bases, and 11 bases stayed unmatched. This CDR3 region has 17 residues. The CDR3 DNA sequence: TGTGCCAGCAGCCCAGGGACTAGCGGGGCTCCAGGGAATGAGCAGTTCTTC. The encoded protein is CASSPGTSGAPGNEQFF.

This rearrangement joins TRBV7-9 to TRBJ2-1; D is ambiguous. CDR3 length: 15 residues. V was pared by 3 bases and J by 2 bases, with 11 bases between. Germline CDR1 reads SEHNR; CDR2 reads FQNEAQ (reference sequence). The CDR3 DNA follows: TGTGCCAGCAGCTTCACCGAGGATACCTACAATGAGCAGTTCTTC. The encoded protein is CASSFTEDTYNEQFF.

This clone was observed once. This chain joins TRBV30 and TRBJ1-1; 10 bases map to TRBD1. V lost 0 bases to trimming and J lost 5 bases; unmatched junction nucleotides: 6. The germline V gene encodes CDR1 GTSNPN and CDR2 SVGIG (reference sequence). CDR3 length: 15 residues. DNA for the CDR3: TGTGCCTGGAGTGTGGGACAGGGGATTGGGACTGAAGCTTTCTTT. This translates into CAWSVGQGIGTEAFF.

V and J are TRBV10-3 and TRBJ1-5, with unresolved D. CDR1 and CDR2 from the germline V gene are ENHRY and SYGVKD. Trimming took off 6 bases at V and 8 bases at J, with 14 bases between the two ends. The CDR3 has 13 amino acids. CDR3 region: CAISPAGPEPQHF. CDR3 DNA: TGTGCCATCAGCCCCGCGGGCCCGGAGCCCCAGCATTTT.

The rearrangement uses TRBV3-1 (or the pseudogene TRBV3-2) and TRBJ1-6; D is perhaps TRBD1 (6 bases). Germline-derived CDR1 and CDR2 are LGHDT and YNNKEL (reference sequence). Trimming removed 0 bases from V and 9 bases from J, with 18 bases in between. CDR3 size: 17 residues. CDR3 nucleotide sequence: TGTGCCAGCAGCCAAGAAAAGGAGTGGAGGGGGGGTTCACCCCTCCACTTT. It is translated as CASSQEKEWRGGSPLHF.

V gene TRBV27 combines with J gene TRBJ1-4; TRBD1 matches at 8 bases. This CDR3 spans 14 amino acids. The germline V gene encodes CDR1 MNHEY and CDR2 SMNVEV (reference sequence). V trimming: 5 bases; J trimming: 3 bases; junction bases outside the gene matches: 2. CDR3 bases: TGTGCCAGCAGTGGACAGGGAGCTAATGAAAAACTGTTTTTT. It specifies CASSGQGANEKLFF.

The V call is TRBV5-4, the J call TRBJ1-3; D remains ambiguous. CDR3 size: 13 residues. Trimming removed 2 bases at V and 4 bases at J, with 7 bases between. CDR1 SGHNT and CDR2 YYREEE come from the germline V gene (reference sequence). The CDR3 DNA follows: TGTGCCAGCAGCTTAAACAGAGGAAACACCATATATTTT. Translated, it gives CASSLNRGNTIYF.

V is TRBV28 and J is TRBJ2-5, with TRBD2 matching over 13 bases. The CDR3 spans 16 residues. The V and J ends lost 4 bases and 6 bases, in that order; junction bases with no gene match: 8. Looked up from germline, CDR1 is MDHEN and CDR2 is SYDVKM. The CDR3 reads CASSSRTSGSGKTQYF. The DNA for the CDR3 is TGTGCCAGCAGTTCCCGGACTAGCGGGAGCGGAAAGACCCAGTACTTC.